This TCR beta chain was found in a study of cytomegalovirus exposure and HLA in healthy donors. About this clone itself: Its antigen is unidentified.

The PCR ran on 60 Vbeta and 13 Jbeta primers. Using immunoSEQ multiplex PCR, the repertoire was profiled, and TCRdb retains in-frame clones only, with some absent. Its clone listing holds 150,000 to 200,000 clones. Findings and limits, study-wide: Presence/absence analyses rested on an assumption that sequencing depth was roughly uniform across donors.

J lost 4 bases, V lost 6 bases, and 2 bases had no gene match. CDR3 length equals 13 residues. From germline, CDR1 is SGHNT and CDR2 YENEEA. This sequence originates from a man aged 25 to 45 in good health and CMV-seronegative. The V gene is TRBV11-3, the J gene TRBJ1-4, with TRBD1 matching over 7 bases. Sequencing used PBMCs. The CDR3 nucleotides read TGTGCCAGCAGAAGGGACAGTAATGAAAAACTGTTTTTT. As protein: CASRRDSNEKLFF.